The T cell receptor beta chain described here comes from a study of identical twins. Remarks on this clonotype: The antigen is unknown.

TCRdb processed the 5' RACE reads anew with MiXCR; each CDR3 protein has one entry. In the table there are some 710,000 distinct CDR3 sequences, 6.1% of which are singletons. Notes on the study in general: In cord blood, abundant beta clonotypes had fewer insertions; memory showed no trend.

Healthy Caucasian donors formed the entire cohort. The ends lost 2 bases at V and 4 bases at J; junction bases unmatched: 7. This CDR3 is 16 amino acids long. Germline V gene data show CDR1 as MNHEY and CDR2 as SVGAGI. The chain carries TRBV6-5 and TRBJ2-1, with 8 bases matching TRBD2. This TCR was sampled from a young man in good health. Sequencing was carried out using naive T cells sorted from blood. The chain's CDR3 is CASSYRGGLKYNEQFF. The CDR3 nucleotides are TGTGCCAGCAGTTACCGGGGGGGACTTAAATACAATGAGCAGTTCTTC.